This T cell receptor (beta chain) appears in the sequencing data of a study of blood T cell repertoires in COVID-19. Across the study: PBMCs, B-cell-depleted T cells, or T cells provided the cDNA or gDNA that made up the material.

Authors' methods: Cell counts per sample came from amplifying reference gene primers. Sequenced by immunoSEQ multiplex PCR; TCRdb stores in-frame clones only, minus some. V, J and clone size are taken as reported in that table, and D and trimming were inferred from the DNA itself. The sample has some 230,000 clones, 80% to 85% seen once; the top ten hold less than 2.5%. This TCR was recovered from a woman aged 55-70 years with acute or convalescent COVID-19. The sequencing sample was made of peripheral blood.

The CDR3 nucleotides read TGTGTCAGAAGCCGCCTGGGACAGGGTTCCGACGAGCAGTACTTC. Its protein is CVRSRLGQGSDEQYF. V is TRBV7-5 and J is TRBJ2-7; TRBD1 is taken as the D call from the table, unchecked against the DNA. TRBV7-5 is flagged as a pseudogene. The length of the CDR3 is 15 residues.